Reported below is one TCR beta chain. These data are taken from a study of patients and donors after allogeneic stem cell transplantation. The CDR3 is 14 amino acids. CDR1 SGDLS and CDR2 YYNGEE come from the germline V gene. V was pared by 0 bases and J by 1 base, with 7 bases between. TCRdb reanalysed the RT-PCR reads using MiXCR and keeps one entry per CDR3 protein. The top ten clones hold more than 9% of a sample with around 240,000 distinct CDR3 sequences, roughly an eighth of them seen once. This sequence joins TRBV9 and TRBJ1-1; weak D call: TRBD1 (5 bases). Sequenced material: blood, either unsorted or a sorted T cell fraction (not recorded which). This receptor was identified in a human donor who was either an allogeneic HSCT recipient or a stem cell or donor lymphocyte infusion donor (not recorded which). It is not recorded whose cells these are; they may come from a transplant donor. The CDR3: CASSVATANTEAFF. Here the CDR3 DNA reads TGTGCCAGCAGCGTAGCGACAGCGAACACTGAAGCTTTCTTT.